The present T cell receptor beta chain was sequenced within a study of blood T cell repertoires in COVID-19. Germline CDR1 is MDHEN and CDR2 is SYDVKM. V gave up 2 bases and J gave up 0 bases, with 29 bases separating them. The length of the CDR3 is 22 residues. The table lists this clone with a few counts. The method was immunoSEQ multiplex PCR; TCRdb's version includes in-frame clones alone and lacks a portion of them. Of more than 200,000 clones in the sample, about 85% were seen once. The gene calls are TRBV28 and TRBJ2-1, with a tentative D call TRBD2 (6 bases). The specimen sequenced was peripheral blood. The sequence derives from a woman aged 45-60 years with COVID-19, enrolled during active disease. DNA for the CDR3: TGTGCCAGCAGTTTAAGTCGGCGGGGAGCCCAGCTTAGCGGTAGCTCCTACAATGAGCAGTTCTTC. Its protein product is CASSLSRRGAQLSGSSYNEQFF.